This T cell receptor (beta chain) was observed in a study of cytomegalovirus exposure and HLA in healthy donors. Findings and limits, study-wide: In a later analysis, more than 15,000 TCR beta sequences were associated with HLA alleles at 0.05 false discovery rate. In a later analysis, CMV-associated beta chains were mostly HLA-associated, it appeared.

The V gene's germline CDR1 is SNHLY and CDR2 FYNNEI. CDR3 size: 15 residues. V lost 2 bases and J lost 4; bases outside the gene matches: 4. PCR employed 60 Vbeta and 13 Jbeta primers. Produced via immunoSEQ multiplex PCR; TCRdb's table is partial and in-frame only. The sample yields about 210,000 clones, around 80% seen once. Note on this clone: The antigen is undetermined.

Source material: PBMCs. The rearrangement joins TRBV2 to TRBJ1-2, with TRBD1 matching over 10 bases. The sequence derives from a boy younger than 18 in good health and CMV-seronegative. As DNA, the CDR3 is TGTGCCAGCAGTGAAAGGGACAGGGGAGGCTATGGCTACACCTTC. This translates into CASSERDRGGYGYTF.